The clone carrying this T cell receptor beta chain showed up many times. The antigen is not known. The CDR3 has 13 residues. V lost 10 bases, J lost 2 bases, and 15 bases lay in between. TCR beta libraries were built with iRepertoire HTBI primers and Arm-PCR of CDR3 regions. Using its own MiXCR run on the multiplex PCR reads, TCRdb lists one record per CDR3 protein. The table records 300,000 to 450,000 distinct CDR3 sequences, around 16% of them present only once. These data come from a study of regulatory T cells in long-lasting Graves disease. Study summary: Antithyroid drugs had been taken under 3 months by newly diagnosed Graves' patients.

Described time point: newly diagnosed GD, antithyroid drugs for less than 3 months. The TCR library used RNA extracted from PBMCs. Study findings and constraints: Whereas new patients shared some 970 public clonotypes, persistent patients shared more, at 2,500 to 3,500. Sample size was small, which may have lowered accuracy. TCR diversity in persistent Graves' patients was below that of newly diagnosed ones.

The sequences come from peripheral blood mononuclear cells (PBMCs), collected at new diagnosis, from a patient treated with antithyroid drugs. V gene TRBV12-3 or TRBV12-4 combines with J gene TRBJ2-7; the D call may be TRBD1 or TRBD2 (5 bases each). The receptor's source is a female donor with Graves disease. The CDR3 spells CATARRGAYEQYF. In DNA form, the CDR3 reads TGTGCCACCGCGCGGCGAGGGGCCTACGAGCAGTACTTC.